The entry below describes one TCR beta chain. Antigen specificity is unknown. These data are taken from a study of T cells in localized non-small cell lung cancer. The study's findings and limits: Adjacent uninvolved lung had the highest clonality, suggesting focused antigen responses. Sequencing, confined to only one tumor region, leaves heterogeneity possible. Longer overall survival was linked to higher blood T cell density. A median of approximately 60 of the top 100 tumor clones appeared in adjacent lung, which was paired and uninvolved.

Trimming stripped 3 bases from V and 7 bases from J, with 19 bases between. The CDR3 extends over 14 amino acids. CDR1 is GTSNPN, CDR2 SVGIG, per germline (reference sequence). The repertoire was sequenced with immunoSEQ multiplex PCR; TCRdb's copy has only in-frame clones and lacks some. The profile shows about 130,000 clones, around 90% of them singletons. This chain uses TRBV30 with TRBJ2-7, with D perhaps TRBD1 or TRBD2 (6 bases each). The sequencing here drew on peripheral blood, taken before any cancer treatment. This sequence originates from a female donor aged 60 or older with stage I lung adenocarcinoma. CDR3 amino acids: CAWRPWGAEREQYF. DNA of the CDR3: TGTGCCTGGAGACCCTGGGGGGCGGAGCGGGAGCAGTACTTC. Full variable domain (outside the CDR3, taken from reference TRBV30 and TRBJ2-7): SQTIHQWPATLVQPVGSPLSLECTVEGTSNPNLYWYRQAAGRGLQLLFYSVGIGQISSEVPQNLSASRPQDRQFILSSKKLLLSDSGFYLCAWRPWGAEREQYFGPGTRLTVT.